The 12 T cell receptor beta chains below were found in one sample sequenced in a study of T cell repertoires in cytomegalovirus infection. TCRdb re-called the reads through MiXCR, storing one row per CDR3 protein. The table records some 400,000 distinct CDR3 sequences, roughly 18% of them present only once. Sequenced sample: PBMCs. Receptor source: a human donor in good health (CMV status not recorded). Some clones in this sample may be carry-over from other donors' samples.

This clonotype was picked up many times. The genes are TRBV28 and TRBJ2-5; 8 bases map to TRBD2. Trimming took 5 bases from V and 4 from J; bases not matched to a gene: 6. Looked up from germline, CDR1 is MDHEN and CDR2 is SYDVKM. This CDR3 comprises 14 residues. The CDR3 protein is CASSGPGGIETQYF. CDR3 nucleotide sequence: TGTGCCAGCAGTGGCCCGGGGGGGATAGAGACCCAGTACTTC.

The rearrangement links TRBV6-1 to TRBJ2-7; D perhaps matches TRBD1 (6 bases). Germline-derived CDR1 and CDR2 are MNHNS and SASEGT. V was trimmed by 6 bases and J by 3 bases, leaving 15 bases between them. The CDR3 has 14 residues. The CDR3 sequence: CASSSGHLYYEQYF. The CDR3, as DNA: TGTGCCAGCAGCTCGGGACACCTATACTACGAGCAGTACTTC.

This clonotype was seen more than once but under ten times. The chain is built from TRBV28 and TRBJ2-5; D is perhaps TRBD2 (7 bases). Per germline, CDR1 MDHEN and CDR2 SYDVKM. The CDR3 is 12 residues long. V dropped 8 bases and J dropped 4 bases, with 11 bases sitting between them. The CDR3 loop is CASRAGAETQYF. The CDR3, as DNA: TGTGCCAGCCGCGCGGGGGCAGAGACCCAGTACTTC.

This clonotype was seen only a few times. The chain links TRBV19 to TRBJ2-1; D is undetermined. V was clipped by 1 base and J by 0 bases, with 4 bases between them. There are 14 residues in the CDR3. Germline loops: CDR1 LNHDA, CDR2 SQIVND (reference sequence). CDR3 bases: TGTGCCAGTAGTATAGGGAGCTCCTACAATGAGCAGTTCTTC. Its translation: CASSIGSSYNEQFF.

In this sample, this clonotype turned up many times. The chain joins TRBV7-8 to TRBJ1-1; 8 positions match TRBD1. The CDR3 sequence is 14 residues long. Germline-derived CDR1 and CDR2 are SGHVS and FQNEAQ. The junction had 0 bases not matched to a gene; V was cut back by 2 bases and J by 1 base. As DNA, the CDR3 is TGTGCCAGCAGCTTACAGGGGGCGAACACTGAAGCTTTCTTT. Translated, it gives CASSLQGANTEAFF.

Ten or more counts support this clonotype. The CDR3 DNA reads TGTGCCAGTCTCCGTTTAGCGGGAGTTAATGAGCAGTTCTTC. The encoded protein is CASLRLAGVNEQFF. The chain joins TRBV7-2 to TRBJ2-1, with 9 bases fitting TRBD2. The J segment lost 7 bases and the V segment lost 9 bases, leaving 10 bases of the junction unmatched. Per the germline V gene, CDR1 is SGHTA and CDR2 is FQGNSA. The CDR3 contains 14 residues.

The chain uses TRBV20-1 and TRBJ2-5; D ambiguous. In germline, CDR1 is DFQATT, CDR2 SNEGSKA (reference sequence). V lost 6 bases and J lost 2, with 10 bases in between. This CDR3 has 12 residues. The CDR3 nucleotides are TGCAGTGCCCCAGGAAGACAAGAGACCCAGTACTTC. Its protein product is CSAPGRQETQYF.

The chain carries TRBV20-1 and TRBJ2-7; D may be TRBD1 or TRBD2 (6 bases each). The CDR3 extends over 15 amino acids. Trimming cost V 1 base and J 2 bases, with 15 bases left between them. Germline CDR1 reads DFQATT; CDR2 reads SNEGSKA (reference sequence). This chain's CDR3 is CSARGSGDSTYEQYF. The CDR3 DNA is TGCAGTGCTAGAGGGTCAGGGGACTCTACCTACGAGCAGTACTTC.

There are many counts of this clonotype. The V call is TRBV2, the J call TRBJ1-3; D call uncertain. Germline assignment: CDR1 SNHLY and CDR2 FYNNEI. This CDR3 is built from 14 residues. Trimming cost V 5 bases and J 4 bases, with 12 bases left between them. The CDR3 here is CASSYDTPGNTIYF. DNA for the CDR3: TGTGCCAGCAGTTACGACACGCCGGGAAACACCATATATTTT.

This clonotype appeared many times. The rearrangement joins TRBV12-3 or TRBV12-4 to TRBJ2-1; D is unclear. Trimming shortened V by 5 bases and J by 9 bases, and 11 bases separated the two germline ends. The CDR3 loop spans 12 amino acids. Here the CDR3 reads CASSRVPAEQFF. CDR3 nucleotide sequence: TGTGCCAGCAGTCGGGTCCCCGCTGAGCAGTTCTTC.

This clonotype turned up a few times. This chain links TRBV5-4 with TRBJ2-7; maybe TRBD1 (6 bases). V was clipped by 5 bases and J by 7 bases, with 16 bases between them. This CDR3 has 13 residues. Germline V gene sequence: CDR1 SGHNT, CDR2 YYREEE (reference sequence). The DNA of the CDR3 is TGTGCCAGCAGAAGCAGGGGCGAGGGAGAGCAGTACTTC. Protein sequence: CASRSRGEGEQYF.

This rearrangement joins TRBV9 to TRBJ2-6; D might be TRBD2 (6 bases). Trimming stripped 0 bases from V and 4 bases from J, with 14 bases between. Per the germline V gene, CDR1 is SGDLS and CDR2 is YYNGEE. The CDR3 sequence is 17 residues long. This CDR3 reads CASSVVPGAAGANVLTF. CDR3 sequence (DNA): TGTGCCAGCAGCGTAGTCCCGGGAGCGGCGGGGGCCAACGTCCTGACTTTC.